This TCR beta chain was sequenced for a study of somatic mutations in cytotoxic T cells in rheumatoid arthritis. The ends were cut back, 7 bases at V and 0 bases at J, with 12 bases in the middle. The CDR3 loop spans 14 amino acids. In germline, CDR1 is WSHSY, CDR2 SAAADI. Using immunoSEQ multiplex PCR, the repertoire was profiled, and TCRdb retains in-frame clones only, with some absent. The sample includes about 20,000 clones, about 82% of them seen just once. This clone is deemed medium-sized. The origin of this receptor is a woman aged 45-60 years in good health. Sample: CD8+ T cells sorted from blood. V is TRBV10-2 and J is TRBJ1-1, with a tentative D call TRBD1 (6 bases). In DNA form, the CDR3 reads TGCGCCAGCAAGGACAGCCTTATGAACACTGAAGCTTTCTTT. It codes for CASKDSLMNTEAFF.